This T cell receptor beta chain came from a study of response to subunit inactivated influenza vaccine. TCRdb re-analysed the RT-PCR reads in MiXCR, keeping a single row per CDR3 protein. The table records 450,000 to 500,000 distinct CDR3 sequences, approximately 10% of them present only once. This CDR3 has 12 amino acids. Trimming shortened V by 1 base and J by 5 bases, and 6 bases separated the two germline ends. Germline V CDR1 and CDR2: SGHDT, YYEEEE. Study conclusions and caveats: Each seasonal flu vaccination may recruit only limited new T cells, authors suggested.

This clonotype has only a few counts. What it binds is unknown. The gene calls are TRBV5-6 and TRBJ2-5, with a possible D match to TRBD2 (5 bases). The receptor was isolated from a man aged 50 to 60 who received an inactivated influenza vaccine. Sequencing was performed on PBMCs from blood, taken 35 to 45 days after vaccination. In DNA form, the CDR3 reads TGTGCCAGCAGCTTGAGGAGGGAGACCCAGTACTTC. Translation: CASSLRRETQYF.